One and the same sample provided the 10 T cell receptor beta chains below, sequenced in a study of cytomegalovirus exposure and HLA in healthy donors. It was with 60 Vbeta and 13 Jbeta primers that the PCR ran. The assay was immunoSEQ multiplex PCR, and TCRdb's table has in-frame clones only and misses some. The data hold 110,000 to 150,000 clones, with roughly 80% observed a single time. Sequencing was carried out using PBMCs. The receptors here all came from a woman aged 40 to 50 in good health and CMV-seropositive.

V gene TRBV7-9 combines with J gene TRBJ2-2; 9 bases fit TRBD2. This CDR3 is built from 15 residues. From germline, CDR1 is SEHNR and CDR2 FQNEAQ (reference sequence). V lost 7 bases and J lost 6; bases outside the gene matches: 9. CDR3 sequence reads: CASTNKREEAGELFF. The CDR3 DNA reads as TGTGCCAGCACCAATAAGCGGGAGGAGGCCGGGGAGCTGTTTTTT.

CDR3: CASRPGQGSTNEKLFF. The CDR3 bases are TGTGCCAGCAGGCCGGGACAGGGGTCAACTAATGAAAAACTGTTTTTT. The J gene is TRBJ1-4, the V gene TRBV5-4, with TRBD1 matching 10 bases. The CDR3 runs to 16 residues. The V and J ends lost 5 bases and 0 bases, in that order; junction bases with no gene match: 4. Germline V CDR1 and CDR2: SGHNT, YYREEE (reference sequence).

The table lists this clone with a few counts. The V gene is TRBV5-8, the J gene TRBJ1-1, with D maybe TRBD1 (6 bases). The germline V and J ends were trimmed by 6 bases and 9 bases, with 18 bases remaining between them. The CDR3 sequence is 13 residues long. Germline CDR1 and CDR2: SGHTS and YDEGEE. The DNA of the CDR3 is TGTGCCAGCACACGATCAATTGACAGGAAAGCTTTCTTT. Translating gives CASTRSIDRKAFF.

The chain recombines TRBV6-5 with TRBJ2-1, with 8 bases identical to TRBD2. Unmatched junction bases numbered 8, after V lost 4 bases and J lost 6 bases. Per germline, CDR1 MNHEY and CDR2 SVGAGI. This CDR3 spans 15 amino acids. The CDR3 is CASSSPSSGSNEQFF. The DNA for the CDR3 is TGTGCCAGCAGTTCCCCTTCTAGCGGGTCCAATGAGCAGTTCTTC.

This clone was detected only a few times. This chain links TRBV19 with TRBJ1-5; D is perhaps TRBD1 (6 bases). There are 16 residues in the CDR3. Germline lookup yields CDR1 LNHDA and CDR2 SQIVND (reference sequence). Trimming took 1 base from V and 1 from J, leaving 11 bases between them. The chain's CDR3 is CASSIVGGASNQPQHF. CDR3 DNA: TGTGCCAGTAGTATAGTGGGGGGGGCGAGCAATCAGCCCCAGCATTTT.

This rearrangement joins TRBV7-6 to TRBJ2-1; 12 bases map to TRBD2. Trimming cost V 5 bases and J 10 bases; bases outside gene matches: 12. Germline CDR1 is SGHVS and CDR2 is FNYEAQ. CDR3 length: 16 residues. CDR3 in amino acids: CASSPGGRLAGGEQFF. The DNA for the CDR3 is TGTGCCAGCAGCCCCGGAGGTCGGCTAGCGGGAGGGGAGCAGTTCTTC.

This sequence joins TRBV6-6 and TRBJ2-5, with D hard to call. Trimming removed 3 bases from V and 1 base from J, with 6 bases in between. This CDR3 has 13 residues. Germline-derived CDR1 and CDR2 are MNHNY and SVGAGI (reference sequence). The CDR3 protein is CASSYQIQETQYF. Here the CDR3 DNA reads TGTGCCAGCAGTTATCAAATCCAAGAGACCCAGTACTTC.

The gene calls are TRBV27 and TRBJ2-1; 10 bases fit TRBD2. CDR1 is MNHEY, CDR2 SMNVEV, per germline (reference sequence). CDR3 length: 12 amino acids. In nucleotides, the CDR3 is TGTGCTAGTAGCGGGAGGATTAATGAGCAGTTCTTC. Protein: CASSGRINEQFF.

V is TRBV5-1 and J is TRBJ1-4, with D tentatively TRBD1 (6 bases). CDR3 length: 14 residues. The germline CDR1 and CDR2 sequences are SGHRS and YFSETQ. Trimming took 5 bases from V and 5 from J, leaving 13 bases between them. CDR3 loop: CASSLGHRNEKLFF. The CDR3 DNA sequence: TGCGCCAGCAGTCTGGGACACCGGAATGAAAAACTGTTTTTT.

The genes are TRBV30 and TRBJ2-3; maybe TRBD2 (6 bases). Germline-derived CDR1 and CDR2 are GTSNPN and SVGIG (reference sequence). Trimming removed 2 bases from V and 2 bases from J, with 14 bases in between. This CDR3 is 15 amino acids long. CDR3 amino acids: CAWSLGGSNTDTQYF. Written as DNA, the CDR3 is TGTGCCTGGAGTTTGGGGGGATCCAACACAGATACGCAGTATTTT.